One and the same sample provided the 10 T cell receptor beta chains below, sequenced in a study of cytomegalovirus exposure and HLA in healthy donors. The protocol was immunoSEQ multiplex PCR, while the TCRdb copy is restricted to in-frame clones and leaves out a portion. Of just under 75,000 clones listed, around 94% are singletons. The source material was PBMCs. The receptor source for this set is a woman aged 18-30 years in good health and CMV-seropositive.

This chain joins TRBV18 and TRBJ1-5, with 7 bases lining up with TRBD1. CDR3 length: 15 residues. V lost 3 bases and J lost 2; bases outside the gene matches: 4. The V gene's germline CDR1 is KGHSH and CDR2 LQKENI. The CDR3 is CASSPTTGRNQPQHF. The CDR3 DNA follows: TGTGCCAGCTCACCTACGACAGGGCGCAATCAGCCCCAGCATTTT.

This chain connects TRBV5-1 to TRBJ2-7, with TRBD1 identical over 7 bases. Germline CDR1 SGHRS, CDR2 YFSETQ. V lost 4 bases and J lost 7; bases outside the gene matches: 11. The CDR3 is 14 residues long. CDR3 sequence reads: CASSDRTGGTEQYF. The CDR3 nucleotides read TGCGCCAGCAGCGACCGGACAGGTGGTACGGAGCAGTACTTC.

This chain links TRBV11-3 with TRBJ2-2, with D perhaps matching TRBD1 (5 bases). Germline loops: CDR1 SGHNT, CDR2 YENEEA. This CDR3 is 15 amino acids long. The V end was cut by 3 bases, the J end by 1 base, with 9 bases between. The CDR3 loop reads CASSFGHQNTGELFF. CDR3 in DNA: TGTGCCAGCAGCTTCGGACACCAGAACACCGGGGAGCTGTTTTTT.

The CDR3: CASSVVGEEAFF. The CDR3 DNA reads TGTGCCAGCAGCGTAGTTGGGGAGGAAGCTTTCTTT. This rearrangement joins TRBV9 to TRBJ1-1, with unresolved D. CDR1 is SGDLS, CDR2 YYNGEE, per germline. The CDR3 contains 12 residues. V was pared by 0 bases and J by 8 bases, with 8 bases between.

The CDR3 region is CASRDRGGQPQHF. In DNA, the CDR3 is TGTGCCAGCCGGGACAGGGGTGGTCAGCCCCAGCATTTT. The rearrangement uses TRBV19 and TRBJ1-5, with 10 bases aligning to TRBD1. The CDR3 contains 13 residues. Looked up from germline, CDR1 is LNHDA and CDR2 is SQIVND (reference sequence). Germline trimming cut 9 bases from V and 6 bases from J; bases unmatched to any gene: 5.

This chain uses TRBV11-2 with TRBJ2-3; 10 nucleotides align to TRBD1. With V trimmed by 5 bases and J by 2 bases, 4 bases remained unmatched. This CDR3 comprises 15 residues. The germline CDR1 and CDR2 sequences are SGHAT and FQNNGV. CDR3 in DNA: TGTGCCAGCAGCGACAGGGGGCGGGACACAGATACGCAGTATTTT. It is translated as CASSDRGRDTDTQYF. Looking up the rest from reference TRBV11-2 and TRBJ2-3 gives the full variable domain: EAGVAQSPRYKIIEKRQSVAFWCNPISGHATLYWYQQILGQGPKLLIQFQNNGVVDDSQLPKDRFSAERLKGVDSTLKIQPAKLEDSAVYLCASSDRGRDTDTQYFGPGTRLTVL.

DNA for the CDR3: TGTGCCAGCATCCCCTTCCACGCTGAGGGCTATGGCTACACCTTC. This translates into CASIPFHAEGYGYTF. This chain uses TRBV2 with TRBJ1-2; no clear D gene. Germline values: CDR1 SNHLY, CDR2 FYNNEI. CDR3 size: 15 residues. V gave up 7 bases and J gave up 4 bases, with 19 bases separating them.

CDR3 loop: CASRALETGFRWSSEQFF. The CDR3 nucleotides are TGTGCCAGCAGAGCTTTAGAGACAGGGTTCAGATGGTCGAGTGAGCAGTTCTTC. This chain uses TRBV11-2 with TRBJ2-1, with 7 bases matching TRBD1. This CDR3 contains 18 residues. Germline V CDR1 and CDR2: SGHAT, FQNNGV. Losses at the gene ends were 6 bases for V and 9 bases for J; bases not matched to a gene: 23.

V and J are TRBV28 and TRBJ2-7, with 7 bases matching TRBD2. V was pared by 3 bases and J by 1 base, with 3 bases of the junction left unmatched. The CDR3 length is 14 residues. Germline CDR1 and CDR2: MDHEN and SYDVKM. CDR3 protein: CASSFGEGSYEQYF. The CDR3 DNA follows: TGTGCCAGCAGTTTCGGGGAGGGGTCCTACGAGCAGTACTTC.

The chain recombines TRBV28 with TRBJ2-7; D might be TRBD1 (5 bases). V shed 6 bases and J shed 9 bases, with 12 bases lying between them. This CDR3 spans 11 amino acids. CDR1 is MDHEN and CDR2 is SYDVKM in the germline V gene. CDR3 sequence (DNA): TGTGCCAGCAGATCACCTGACAGGCAGTACTTC. Its protein is CASRSPDRQYF.